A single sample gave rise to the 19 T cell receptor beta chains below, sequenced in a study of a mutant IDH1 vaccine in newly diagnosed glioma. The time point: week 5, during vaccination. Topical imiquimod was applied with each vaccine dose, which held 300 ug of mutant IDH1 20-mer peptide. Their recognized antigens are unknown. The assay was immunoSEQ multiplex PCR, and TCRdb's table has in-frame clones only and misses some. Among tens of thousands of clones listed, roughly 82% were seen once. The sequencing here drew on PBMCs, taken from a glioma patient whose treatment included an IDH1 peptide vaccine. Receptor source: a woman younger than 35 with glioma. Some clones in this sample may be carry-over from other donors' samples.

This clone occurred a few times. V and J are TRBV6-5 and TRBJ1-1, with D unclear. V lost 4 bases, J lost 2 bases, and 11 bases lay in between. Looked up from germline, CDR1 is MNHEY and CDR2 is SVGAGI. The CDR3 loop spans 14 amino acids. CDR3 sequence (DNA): TGTGCCAGCAGTTTACGACGGGGTAACACTGAAGCTTTCTTT. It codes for CASSLRRGNTEAFF.

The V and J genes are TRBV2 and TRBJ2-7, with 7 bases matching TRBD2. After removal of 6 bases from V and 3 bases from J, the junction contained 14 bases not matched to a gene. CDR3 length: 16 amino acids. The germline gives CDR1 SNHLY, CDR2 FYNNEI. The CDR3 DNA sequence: TGTGCCAGCAGCCTGAAGTGGGCGGGAGCAGGCTACGAGCAGTACTTC. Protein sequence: CASSLKWAGAGYEQYF. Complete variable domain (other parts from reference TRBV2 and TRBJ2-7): EPEVTQTPSHQVTQMGQEVILRCVPISNHLYFYWYRQILGQKVEFLVSFYNNEISEKSEIFDDQFSVERPDGSNFTLKIRSTKLEDSAMYFCASSLKWAGAGYEQYFGPGTRLTVT.

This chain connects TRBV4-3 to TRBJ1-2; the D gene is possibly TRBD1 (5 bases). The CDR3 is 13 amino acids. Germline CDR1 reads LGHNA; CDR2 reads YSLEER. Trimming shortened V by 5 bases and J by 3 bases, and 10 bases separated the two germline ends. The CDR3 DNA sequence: TGCGCCAGCAGCGGAGGGGCGCACTATGGCTACACCTTC. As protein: CASSGGAHYGYTF.

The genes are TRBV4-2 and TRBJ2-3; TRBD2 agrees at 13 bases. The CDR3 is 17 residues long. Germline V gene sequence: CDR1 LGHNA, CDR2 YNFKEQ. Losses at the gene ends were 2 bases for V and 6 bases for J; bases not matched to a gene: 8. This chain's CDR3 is CASSQTGLAGPEDTQYF. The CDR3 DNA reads TGTGCCAGCAGCCAAACGGGACTAGCGGGACCAGAGGATACGCAGTATTTT.

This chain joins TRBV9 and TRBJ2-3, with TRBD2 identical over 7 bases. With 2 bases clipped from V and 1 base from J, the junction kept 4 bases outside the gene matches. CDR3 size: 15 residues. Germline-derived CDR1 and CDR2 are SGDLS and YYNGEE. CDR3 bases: TGTGCCAGCAGCGTTTCGAGCGGGGGCACAGATACGCAGTATTTT. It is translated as CASSVSSGGTDTQYF.

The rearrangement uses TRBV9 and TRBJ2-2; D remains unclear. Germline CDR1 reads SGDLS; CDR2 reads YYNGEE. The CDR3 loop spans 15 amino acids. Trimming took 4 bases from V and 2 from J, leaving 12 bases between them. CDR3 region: CASSQSQRNTGELFF. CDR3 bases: TGTGCCAGCAGCCAGAGCCAGCGAAACACCGGGGAGCTGTTTTTT.

This chain's CDR3 is CSATGTEAFF. Written as DNA, the CDR3 is TGCAGCGCGACAGGCACTGAAGCTTTCTTT. This chain uses TRBV29-1 with TRBJ1-1; possibly TRBD1 for D (6 bases). V gave up 7 bases and J gave up 4 bases, with 7 bases separating them. Germline-derived CDR1 and CDR2 are SQVTM and ANQGSEA. The CDR3 extends over 10 amino acids.

The DNA for the CDR3 is TGTGCCAGCAGCTTACAACTAGTTGGAGAGACCCAGTACTTC. It encodes CASSLQLVGETQYF. The V and J genes are TRBV7-8 and TRBJ2-5; maybe TRBD2 (5 bases). The CDR3 length is 14 residues. Trimming took 2 bases from V and 4 from J, leaving 11 bases between them. Germline CDR1 and CDR2: SGHVS and FQNEAQ.

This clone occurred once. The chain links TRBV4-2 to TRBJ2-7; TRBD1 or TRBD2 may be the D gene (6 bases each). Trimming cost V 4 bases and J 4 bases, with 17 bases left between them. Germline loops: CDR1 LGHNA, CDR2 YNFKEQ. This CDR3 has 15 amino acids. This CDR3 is CASSPSGGGGYEQYF. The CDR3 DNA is TGTGCCAGCAGCCCGTCCGGAGGGGGTGGGTACGAGCAGTACTTC.

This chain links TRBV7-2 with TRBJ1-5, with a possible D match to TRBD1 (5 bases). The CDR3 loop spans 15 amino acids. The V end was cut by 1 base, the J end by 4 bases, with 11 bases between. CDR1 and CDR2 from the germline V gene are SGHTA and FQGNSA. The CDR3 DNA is TGTGCCAGCAGCTTAGATGGGGAGGGGAATCAGCCCCAGCATTTT. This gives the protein CASSLDGEGNQPQHF. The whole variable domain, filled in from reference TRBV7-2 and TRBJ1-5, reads GAGVSQSPSNKVTEKGKDVELRCDPISGHTALYWYRQSLGQGLEFLIYFQGNSAPDKSGLPSDRFSAERTGGSVSTLTIQRTQQEDSAVYLCASSLDGEGNQPQHFGDGTRLSIL.

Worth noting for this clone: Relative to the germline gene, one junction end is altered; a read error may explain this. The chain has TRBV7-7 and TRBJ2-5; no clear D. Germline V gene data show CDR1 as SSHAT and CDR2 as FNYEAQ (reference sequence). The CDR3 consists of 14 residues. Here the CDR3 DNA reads TGTGCTAGCAGCTTAGCCCCAAAAAGAGAGACCCAGTACTTC. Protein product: CASSLAPKRETQYF. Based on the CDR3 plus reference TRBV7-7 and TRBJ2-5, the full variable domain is GAGVSQSPRYKVTKRGQDVTLRCDPISSHATLYWYQQALGQGPEFLTYFNYEAQPDKSGLPSDRFSAERPEGSISTLTIQRTEQRDSAMYRCASSLAPKRETQYFGPGTRLLVL.

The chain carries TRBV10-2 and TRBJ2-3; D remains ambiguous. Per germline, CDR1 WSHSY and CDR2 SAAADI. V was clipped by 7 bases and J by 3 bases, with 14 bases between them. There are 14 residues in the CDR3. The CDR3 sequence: CASTPEGPTDTQYF. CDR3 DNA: TGCGCCAGCACCCCGGAAGGGCCAACAGATACGCAGTATTTT.

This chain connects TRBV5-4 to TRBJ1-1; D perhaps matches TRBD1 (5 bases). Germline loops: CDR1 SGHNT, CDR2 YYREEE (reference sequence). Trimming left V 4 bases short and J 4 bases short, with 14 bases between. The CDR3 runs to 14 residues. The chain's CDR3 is CASSLTPGSTEAFF. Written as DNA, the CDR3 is TGTGCCAGCAGCCTCACCCCAGGGTCCACTGAAGCTTTCTTT.

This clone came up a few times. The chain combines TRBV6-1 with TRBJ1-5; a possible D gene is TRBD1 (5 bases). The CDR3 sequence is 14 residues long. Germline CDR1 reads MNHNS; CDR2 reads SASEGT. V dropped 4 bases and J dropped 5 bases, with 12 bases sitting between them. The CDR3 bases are TGTGCCAGCAGTGTGGGGGGTGGGGATCAGCCCCAGCATTTT. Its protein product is CASSVGGGDQPQHF.

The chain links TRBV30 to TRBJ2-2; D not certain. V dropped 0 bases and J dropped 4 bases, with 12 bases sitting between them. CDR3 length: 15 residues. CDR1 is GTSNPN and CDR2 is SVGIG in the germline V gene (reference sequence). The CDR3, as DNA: TGTGCCTGGAGTGTAGGCGTCAAGTCCACCGGGGAGCTGTTTTTT. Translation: CAWSVGVKSTGELFF.

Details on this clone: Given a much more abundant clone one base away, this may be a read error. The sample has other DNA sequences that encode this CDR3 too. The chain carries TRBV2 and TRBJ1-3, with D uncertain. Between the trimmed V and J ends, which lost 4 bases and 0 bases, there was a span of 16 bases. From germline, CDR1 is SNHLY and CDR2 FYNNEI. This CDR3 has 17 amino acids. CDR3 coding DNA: TGTGCCAGCAGTGTCTCTTCTCAGAGCATCTCTGGAAACACCATATATTTT. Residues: CASSVSSQSISGNTIYF.

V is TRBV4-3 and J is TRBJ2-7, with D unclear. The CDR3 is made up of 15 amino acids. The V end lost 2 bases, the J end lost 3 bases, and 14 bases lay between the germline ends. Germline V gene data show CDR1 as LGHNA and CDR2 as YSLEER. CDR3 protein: CASSQSRYGVYEQYF. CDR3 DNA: TGCGCCAGCAGCCAAAGCCGTTATGGGGTCTACGAGCAGTACTTC.

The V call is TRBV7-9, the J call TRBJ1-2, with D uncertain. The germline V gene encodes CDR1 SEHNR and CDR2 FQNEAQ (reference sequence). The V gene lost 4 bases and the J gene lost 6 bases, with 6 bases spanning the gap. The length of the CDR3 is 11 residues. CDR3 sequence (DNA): TGTGCCAGCAGCTCCCGTAATGGCTACACCTTC. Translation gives CASSSRNGYTF.

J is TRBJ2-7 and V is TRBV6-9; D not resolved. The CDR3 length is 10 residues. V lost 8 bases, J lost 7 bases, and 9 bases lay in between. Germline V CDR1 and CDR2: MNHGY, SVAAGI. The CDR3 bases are TGTGCCAGCCCGGATAGAGAGCAGTACTTC. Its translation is CASPDREQYF.